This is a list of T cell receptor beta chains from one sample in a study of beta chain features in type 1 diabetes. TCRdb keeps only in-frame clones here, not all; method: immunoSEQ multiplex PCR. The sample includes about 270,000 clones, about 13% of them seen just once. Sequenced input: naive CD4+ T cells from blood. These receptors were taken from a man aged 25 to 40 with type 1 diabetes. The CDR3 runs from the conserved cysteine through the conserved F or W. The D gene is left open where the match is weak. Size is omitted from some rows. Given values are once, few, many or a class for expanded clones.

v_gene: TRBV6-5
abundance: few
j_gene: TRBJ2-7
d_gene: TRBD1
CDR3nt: TGTGCCAGCAGGGGGACAGGGGACGAGCAGTACTTC
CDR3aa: CASRGTGDEQYF

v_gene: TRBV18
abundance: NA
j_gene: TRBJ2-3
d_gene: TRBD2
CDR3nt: TGTGCCAGCTCACAAGGACTAGCGGGCCCCTTGGATACGCAGTATTTT
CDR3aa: CASSQGLAGPLDTQYF

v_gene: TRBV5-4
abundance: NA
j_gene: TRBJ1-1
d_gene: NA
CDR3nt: TGTGCCAGCAGCGGGGGCTTGAACACTGAAGCTTTCTTT
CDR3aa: CASSGGLNTEAFF

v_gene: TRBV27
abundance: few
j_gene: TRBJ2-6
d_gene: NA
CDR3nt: TGTGCCAGCAGTTTCTGGAGCTCTGGGGCCAACGTCCTGACTTTC
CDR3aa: CASSFWSSGANVLTF

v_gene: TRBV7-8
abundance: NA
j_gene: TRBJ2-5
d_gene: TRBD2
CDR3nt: TGTGCCAGCAGCTTCCGGACTAGCGTACAGACCCAGTACTTC
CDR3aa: CASSFRTSVQTQYF

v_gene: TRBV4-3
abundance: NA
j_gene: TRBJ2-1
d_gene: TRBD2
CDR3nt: TGCGCCAGCAGCGACCTAAGGCGGGAGGGCAATGAGCAGTTCTTC
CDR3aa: CASSDLRREGNEQFF

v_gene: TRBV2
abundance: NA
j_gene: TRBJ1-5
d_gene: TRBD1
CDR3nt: TGTGCCAGCAGTGTTGCGGACAGGTCATATCAGCCCCAGCATTTT
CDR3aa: CASSVADRSYQPQHF

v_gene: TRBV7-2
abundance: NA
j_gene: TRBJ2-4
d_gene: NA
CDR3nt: TGTGCCAGCAGCTTAGATACTACAGGGAACATTCAGTACTTC
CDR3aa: CASSLDTTGNIQYF

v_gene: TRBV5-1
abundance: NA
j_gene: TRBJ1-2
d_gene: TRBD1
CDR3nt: TGCGCCAGCAGCTATGACAGGGCTGGCTACACCTTC
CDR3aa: CASSYDRAGYTF

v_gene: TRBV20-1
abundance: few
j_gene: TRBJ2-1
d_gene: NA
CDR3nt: TGCAGTGCACGGGACTTTTTTGAGTTCTTC
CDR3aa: CSARDFFEFF

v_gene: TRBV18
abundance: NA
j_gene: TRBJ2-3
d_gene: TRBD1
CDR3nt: TGTGCCAGCTCACCCCGGACAGGGGGCAACGCAGATACGCAGTATTTT
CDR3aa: CASSPRTGGNADTQYF

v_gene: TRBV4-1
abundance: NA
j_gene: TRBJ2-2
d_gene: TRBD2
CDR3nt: TGCGCCAGCAGCCAAGAACTGACTAGCGGGAGGGCCTTGCACGGGGAGCTGTTTTTT
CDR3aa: CASSQELTSGRALHGELFF

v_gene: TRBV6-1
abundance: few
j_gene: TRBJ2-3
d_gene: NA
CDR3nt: TGTGCCAGCAGTGAAAGGAGACAGTATTTTACGGATACGCAGTATTTT
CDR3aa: CASSERRQYFTDTQYF

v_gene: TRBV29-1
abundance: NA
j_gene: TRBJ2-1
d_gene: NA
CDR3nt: TGCAGCGTTAATGACAAACTGACGCAGGAGGTGCAGTTCTTC
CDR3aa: CSVNDKLTQEVQFF

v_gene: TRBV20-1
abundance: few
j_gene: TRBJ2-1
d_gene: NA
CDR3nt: TGCAGTGCTAGGTCGGACAATGAGCAGTTCTTC
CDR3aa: CSARSDNEQFF

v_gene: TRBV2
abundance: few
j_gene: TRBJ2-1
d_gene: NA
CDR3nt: TGTGCCAGCAGTGAAGAGCTAGCGCTCTACAATGAGCAGTTCTTC
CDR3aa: CASSEELALYNEQFF

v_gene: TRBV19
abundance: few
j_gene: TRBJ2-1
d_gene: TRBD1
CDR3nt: TGTGCCAGTAGTATCGACAGGGCCAGCTCCTACAATGAGCAGTTCTTC
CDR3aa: CASSIDRASSYNEQFF

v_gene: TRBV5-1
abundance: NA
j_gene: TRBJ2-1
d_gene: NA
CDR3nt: TGCGCCAGCAGCTTCCGAAGAGCGGACAATGAGCAGTTCTTC
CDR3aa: CASSFRRADNEQFF

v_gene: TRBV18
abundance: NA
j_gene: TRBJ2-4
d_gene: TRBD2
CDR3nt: TGTGCCAGCTCATCCAACTACGGAGCGGGAAAACTCACCCTTCAGTACTTC
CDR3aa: CASSSNYGAGKLTLQYF

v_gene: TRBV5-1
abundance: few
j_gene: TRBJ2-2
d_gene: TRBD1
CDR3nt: TGCGCCAGCAGCCTAGGCACAGGGGCCGGGGAGCTGTTTTTT
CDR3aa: CASSLGTGAGELFF

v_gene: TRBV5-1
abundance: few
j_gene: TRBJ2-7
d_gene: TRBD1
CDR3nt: TGCGCCAGCGGGACAGATCACTCCTACGAGCAGTACTTC
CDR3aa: CASGTDHSYEQYF

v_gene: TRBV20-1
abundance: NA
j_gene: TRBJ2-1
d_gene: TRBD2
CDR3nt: TGCAGTGCTCCTAGCGGGAGGAAGCAGTTCTTC
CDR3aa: CSAPSGRKQFF

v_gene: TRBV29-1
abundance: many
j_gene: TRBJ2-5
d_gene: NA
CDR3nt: TGCAGCGTTCTAGTAGAGACCCAGTACTTC
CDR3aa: CSVLVETQYF

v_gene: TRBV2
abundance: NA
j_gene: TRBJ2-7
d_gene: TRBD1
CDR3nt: TGTGCCAGCAGTGTGGGCCAGGGGGCCACCTACGAGCAGTACTTC
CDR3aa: CASSVGQGATYEQYF

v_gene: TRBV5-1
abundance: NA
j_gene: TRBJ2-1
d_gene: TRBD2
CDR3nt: TGCGCCAGCAGCTTGGGGCTCACTAGCGGGAGCGCTCAGGAGCAGTTCTTC
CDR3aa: CASSLGLTSGSAQEQFF

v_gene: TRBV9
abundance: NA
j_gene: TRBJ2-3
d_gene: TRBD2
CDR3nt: TGTGCCAGCACAGCGGGAGATGGAGATACGCAGTATTTT
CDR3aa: CASTAGDGDTQYF

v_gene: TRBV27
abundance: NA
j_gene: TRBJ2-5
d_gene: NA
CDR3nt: TGTGCCAGCAGTGCAGGGGTTCGGGGGACCCAGTACTTC
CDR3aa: CASSAGVRGTQYF

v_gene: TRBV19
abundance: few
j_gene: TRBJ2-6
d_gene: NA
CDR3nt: TGTGCCAGTTCGGGACATCACTCTGGGGCCAACGTCCTGACTTTC
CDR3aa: CASSGHHSGANVLTF

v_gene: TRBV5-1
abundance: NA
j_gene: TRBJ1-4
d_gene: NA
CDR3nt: TGCGCCAGCAGCTTAGAGACAGCAACTAATGAAAAACTGTTTTTT
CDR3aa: CASSLETATNEKLFF

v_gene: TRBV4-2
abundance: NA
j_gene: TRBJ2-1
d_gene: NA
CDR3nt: TGTGCCAGCAGCCCTGGGAGGGGGTACAATGAGCAGTTCTTC
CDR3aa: CASSPGRGYNEQFF

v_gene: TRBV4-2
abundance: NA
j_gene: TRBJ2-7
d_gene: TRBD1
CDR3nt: TGTGCCAGCAGCCCCCGGGACAGTTCCTACGAGCAGTACTTC
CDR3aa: CASSPRDSSYEQYF

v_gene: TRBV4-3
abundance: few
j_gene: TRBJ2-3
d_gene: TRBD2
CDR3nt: TGCGCCAGCAGCCAAGATCCTCCGACTAGCGGGGGAGATACGCAGTATTTT
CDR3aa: CASSQDPPTSGGDTQYF

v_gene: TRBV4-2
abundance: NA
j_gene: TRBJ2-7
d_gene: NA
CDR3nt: TGTGCCAGCAGCCAAGATGGGGCAGTCTTCACCTACGAGCAGTACTTC
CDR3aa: CASSQDGAVFTYEQYF

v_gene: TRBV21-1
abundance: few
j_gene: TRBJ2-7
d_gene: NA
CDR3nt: TGTGCCTCCCGGGGTGTCACGGCGCCCTACGAGCAGTACTTC
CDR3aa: CASRGVTAPYEQYF

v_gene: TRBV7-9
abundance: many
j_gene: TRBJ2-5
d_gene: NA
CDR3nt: TGTGCCGCCCCCAGGGCAGGGGAGACCCAGTACTTC
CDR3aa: CAAPRAGETQYF

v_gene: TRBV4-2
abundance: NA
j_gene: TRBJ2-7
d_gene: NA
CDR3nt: TGTGCCAGCAGCCAAGATCTCCTAGACTACGAGCAGTACTTC
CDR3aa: CASSQDLLDYEQYF

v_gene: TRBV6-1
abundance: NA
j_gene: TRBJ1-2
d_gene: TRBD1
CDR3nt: TGTGCCAGCAGTGAAGCAGGGACAGGGAGTTATGGCTACACCTTC
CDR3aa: CASSEAGTGSYGYTF

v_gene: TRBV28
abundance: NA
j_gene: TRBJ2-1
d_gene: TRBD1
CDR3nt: TGTGCCAGCAGTTTGGGGACAGGGCAGTTCTTC
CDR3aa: CASSLGTGQFF

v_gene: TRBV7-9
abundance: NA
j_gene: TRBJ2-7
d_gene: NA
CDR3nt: TGTGCCAGCAGCTTAGGGGGCGGCACTTCCTACGAGCAGTACTTC
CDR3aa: CASSLGGGTSYEQYF

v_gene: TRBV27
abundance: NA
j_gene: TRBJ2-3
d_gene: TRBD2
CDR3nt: TGTGCCAGCAGTTCAACTGGACTAGCGGGGAGAGATACGCAGTATTTT
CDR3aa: CASSSTGLAGRDTQYF

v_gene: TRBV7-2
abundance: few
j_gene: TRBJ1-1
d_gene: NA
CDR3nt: TGTGCCAGCAGCTTAGAAGCGAGGAGGGGTGAAGCTTTCTTT
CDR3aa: CASSLEARRGEAFF

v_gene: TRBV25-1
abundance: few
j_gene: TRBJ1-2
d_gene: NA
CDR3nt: TGTGCCAGCAGGGGCAAAATTGGCTATGGCTACACCTTC
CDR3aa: CASRGKIGYGYTF

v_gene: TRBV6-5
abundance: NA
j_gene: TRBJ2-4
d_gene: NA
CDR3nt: TGTGCCAGCAGTTCCGACATGTCTGCCAAAAACATTCAGTACTTC
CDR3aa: CASSSDMSAKNIQYF

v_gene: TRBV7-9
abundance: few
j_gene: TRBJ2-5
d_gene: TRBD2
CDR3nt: TGTGCCAGCAGTGGGGGAGCGGGAGTAGGAGAGACCCAGTACTTC
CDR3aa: CASSGGAGVGETQYF

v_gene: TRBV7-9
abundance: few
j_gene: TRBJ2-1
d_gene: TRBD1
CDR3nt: TGTGCCAGCAGCTTAGGAGGACAGGGAGACAATGAGCAGTTCTTC
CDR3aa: CASSLGGQGDNEQFF

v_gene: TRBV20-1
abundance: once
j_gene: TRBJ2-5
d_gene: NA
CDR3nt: TGCAGTGCTAGTTCCCCGGTAGCCCAGTACTTC
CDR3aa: CSASSPVAQYF